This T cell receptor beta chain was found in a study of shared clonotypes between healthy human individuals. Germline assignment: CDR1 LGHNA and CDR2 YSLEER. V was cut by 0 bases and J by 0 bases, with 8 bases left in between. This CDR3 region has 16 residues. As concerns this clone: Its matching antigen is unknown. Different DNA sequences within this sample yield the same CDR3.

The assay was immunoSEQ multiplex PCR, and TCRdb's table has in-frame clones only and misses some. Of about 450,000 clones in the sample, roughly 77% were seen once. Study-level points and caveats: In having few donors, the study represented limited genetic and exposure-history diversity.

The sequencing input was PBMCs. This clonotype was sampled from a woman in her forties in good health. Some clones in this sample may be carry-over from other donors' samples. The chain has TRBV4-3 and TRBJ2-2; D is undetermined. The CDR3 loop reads CASSQETGANTGELFF. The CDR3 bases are TGCGCCAGCAGCCAAGAAACGGGTGCGAACACCGGGGAGCTGTTTTTT.